The 2 T cell receptor beta chains listed next were all sequenced from one sample in a study of cytomegalovirus exposure and HLA in healthy donors. Vbeta (60) and Jbeta (13) primers were used in the PCR. The protocol was immunoSEQ multiplex PCR, while the TCRdb copy is restricted to in-frame clones and leaves out a portion. The sample shows around 120,000 clones, 70% to 80% of them seen only once. Sequencing input: PBMCs. All receptors come from a man between 50 and 59 years old in good health and CMV-seropositive.

This clone was found once. J is TRBJ2-3 and V is TRBV4-3, with TRBD2 matching 9 bases. Germline V gene lookup returns CDR1 LGHNA and CDR2 YSLEER. The CDR3 totals 20 residues. The trim removed 0 bases at V and 2 bases at J, leaving 15 bases unmatched. The CDR3 loop is CASSQDSTAGGRSTTDTQYF. The CDR3 DNA reads as TGCGCCAGCAGCCAAGACTCGACAGCGGGAGGAAGGAGTACCACAGATACGCAGTATTTT.

The chain employs TRBV7-6 and TRBJ2-5, with D possibly being TRBD1 (5 bases). V shed 6 bases and J shed 5 bases, with 13 bases lying between them. Per the germline V gene, CDR1 is SGHVS and CDR2 is FNYEAQ. The CDR3 has 13 residues. CDR3: CASSAGRVETQYF. CDR3 DNA sequence: TGTGCCAGCAGTGCCGGCAGGGTGGAGACCCAGTACTTC.